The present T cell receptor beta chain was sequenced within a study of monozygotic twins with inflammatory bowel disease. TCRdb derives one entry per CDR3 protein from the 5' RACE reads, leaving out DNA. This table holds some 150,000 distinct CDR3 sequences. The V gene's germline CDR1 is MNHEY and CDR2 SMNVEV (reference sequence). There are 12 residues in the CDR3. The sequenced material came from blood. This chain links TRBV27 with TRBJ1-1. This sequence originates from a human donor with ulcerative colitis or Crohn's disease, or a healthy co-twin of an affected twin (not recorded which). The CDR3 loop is CASRTVNTEAFF.